This entry lists 14 T cell receptor beta chains sequenced from one sample in a study. TCRdb reprocessed the RT-PCR reads via MiXCR and lists one record per CDR3 protein. This sample has about 700,000 distinct CDR3 sequences, with approximately 15% found just once. Sequencing was performed on memory CD4+ T cells from blood. The receptors come from a female donor in good health, serving as a healthy control.

This sequence joins TRBV25-1 and TRBJ1-6, with TRBD1 matching 9 bases. This CDR3 is 13 amino acids long. J lost 11 bases, V lost 8 bases, and 7 bases had no gene match. Per the germline V gene, CDR1 is MGHDK and CDR2 is SYGVNS. CDR3 sequence (DNA): TGTGCCAGCCAACAGGGGGCTTTTACACCCCTCCACTTT. Encoded protein: CASQQGAFTPLHF. The variable domain in full, completed from reference TRBV25-1 and TRBJ1-6, reads EADIYQTPRYLVIGTGKKITLECSQTMGHDKMYWYQQDPGMELHLIHYSYGVNSTEKGDLSSESTVSRIRTEHFPLTLESARPSHTSQYLCASQQGAFTPLHFGNGTRLTVT.

The rearrangement uses TRBV20-1 and TRBJ2-5; TRBD2 matches 7 bases. V was pared by 5 bases and J by 4 bases, with 7 bases of the junction left unmatched. This CDR3 has 13 residues. Germline CDR1 and CDR2: DFQATT and SNEGSKA (reference sequence). DNA of the CDR3: TGCAGTGCTGGATTTCCTAGCGGAGAGACCCAGTACTTC. Translated, it gives CSAGFPSGETQYF.

This clonotype was observed a few times. The chain recombines TRBV5-6 with TRBJ2-1; TRBD1 matches at 8 bases. V gave up 4 bases and J gave up 6 bases; unmatched junction bases: 12. CDR3 length: 16 amino acids. Germline CDR1 SGHDT, CDR2 YYEEEE. This chain's CDR3 is CASSPRQGASSNEQFF. Here the CDR3 DNA reads TGTGCCAGCAGCCCAAGGCAGGGGGCATCAAGCAATGAGCAGTTCTTC.

The chain joins TRBV29-1 to TRBJ1-6; no clear D. V dropped 5 bases and J dropped 3 bases, with 8 bases sitting between them. This CDR3 comprises 13 residues. The germline gives CDR1 SQVTM, CDR2 ANQGSEA. The CDR3 DNA reads TGCAGCGTTCAGGCAGACTATAATTCACCCCTCCACTTT. The encoded protein is CSVQADYNSPLHF.

V and J are TRBV5-4 and TRBJ1-1; 12 bases agree with TRBD1. The CDR3 covers 18 residues. Germline V lookup: CDR1 SGHNT, CDR2 YYREEE (reference sequence). The V gene end was trimmed by 4 bases and the J gene end by 5 bases; junction bases not matched to a gene: 15. DNA for the CDR3: TGTGCCAGCAGCGTGGGTCCGGTGGGACAGGGGGCGAGTACTGAAGCTTTCTTT. Translated: CASSVGPVGQGASTEAFF. Drawing the rest from reference TRBV5-4 and TRBJ1-1, the complete variable domain is ETGVTQSPTHLIKTRGQQVTLRCSSQSGHNTVSWYQQALGQGPQFIFQYYREEENGRGNFPPRFSGLQFPNYSSELNVNALELDDSALYLCASSVGPVGQGASTEAFFGQGTRLTVV.

This clonotype was seen more than once but under ten times. CDR3 sequence: CSARAGIGPDTQYF. As DNA, the CDR3 is TGCAGTGCTAGGGCGGGGATTGGTCCAGATACGCAGTATTTT. The chain uses TRBV20-1 and TRBJ2-3; tentative D call: TRBD2 (6 bases). This CDR3 has 14 residues. The germline V gene has CDR1 DFQATT and CDR2 SNEGSKA (reference sequence). Trimming removed 3 bases from V and 4 bases from J, with 14 bases in between.

Only a few counts were recorded for this clonotype. V and J are TRBV3-1 and TRBJ1-1; the match to TRBD1 covers 8 bases. V shed 6 bases, J shed 1 base, and the junction held 4 bases outside the gene matches. Germline V CDR1 and CDR2: LGHDT, YNNKEL (reference sequence). The CDR3 extends over 14 amino acids. CDR3 DNA sequence: TGTGCCAGCAGTTACAGGGGGTCGAACACTGAAGCTTTCTTT. It codes for CASSYRGSNTEAFF.

This chain joins TRBV20-1 and TRBJ2-4; TRBD1 matches 7 bases. The CDR3 is 15 residues long. The junction had 8 bases not matched to a gene; V was cut back by 6 bases and J by 0 bases. Germline CDR1 DFQATT, CDR2 SNEGSKA (reference sequence). CDR3 nucleotides: TGCAGTGCGAAGGGACAGCTCGTAGCCAAAAACATTCAGTACTTC. Translating it yields CSAKGQLVAKNIQYF.

This clonotype showed up just a few times. V gene TRBV5-1 combines with J gene TRBJ2-7; TRBD2 agrees at 7 bases. Germline V gene data show CDR1 as SGHRS and CDR2 as YFSETQ. The CDR3 is 13 amino acids. Trimming at V came to 1 base and at J to 6 bases, leaving 4 bases not matched to a gene. The CDR3 loop reads CASSLNGEGEQYF. For the CDR3, the DNA is TGCGCCAGCAGCTTGAACGGGGAGGGCGAGCAGTACTTC.

This clonotype occurred a few times. The chain couples TRBV12-3 or TRBV12-4 to TRBJ2-3; a weak D match, TRBD1 (5 bases). This CDR3 is 15 amino acids long. V was clipped by 4 bases and J by 2 bases, with 13 bases between them. In nucleotides, the CDR3 is TGTGCCAGCAGTTCCCCCCAGGGCAACACAGATACGCAGTATTTT. This translates into CASSSPQGNTDTQYF.

The chain recombines TRBV28 with TRBJ2-1, with D uncertain. Germline V gives CDR1 MDHEN, CDR2 SYDVKM. The CDR3 contains 13 residues. Trimming took off 4 bases at V and 4 bases at J, with 8 bases between the two ends. CDR3 sequence (DNA): TGTGCCAGCAGTTCCCACGGATACAATGAGCAGTTCTTC. Its translation: CASSSHGYNEQFF.

The chain has TRBV5-1 and TRBJ2-1; 13 bases line up with TRBD2. J gave up 8 bases and V 4 bases, and 6 bases lay outside the gene matches. There are 15 residues in the CDR3. CDR1 SGHRS and CDR2 YFSETQ come from the germline V gene. CDR3 in amino acids: CASSLQLAGGYEQFF. In DNA, the CDR3 is TGCGCCAGCAGCCTTCAACTAGCGGGAGGGTATGAGCAGTTCTTC.

This clonotype came up a few times. The V call is TRBV7-3, the J call TRBJ1-2, with D maybe TRBD1 (6 bases). The germline V and J ends were trimmed by 0 bases and 6 bases, with 20 bases remaining between them. CDR3 size: 17 residues. Germline assignment: CDR1 SGHTA and CDR2 FQGTGA. The CDR3 spells CASSLTPLGGGADGYTF. The CDR3 nucleotides are TGTGCCAGCAGCTTAACCCCCCTTGGGGGGGGCGCGGATGGCTACACCTTC.

CDR3: CASSGLAGSSYNSPLHF. CDR3 sequence (DNA): TGTGCCAGCAGTGGTCTTGCGGGGAGCTCCTATAATTCACCCCTCCACTTT. The chain links TRBV2 to TRBJ1-6, with D unclear. From germline, CDR1 is SNHLY and CDR2 FYNNEI. This CDR3 spans 17 amino acids. V lost 4 bases and J lost 0, with 13 bases in between. The entire variable domain, with the rest obtained from reference TRBV2 and TRBJ1-6, is as follows: EPEVTQTPSHQVTQMGQEVILRCVPISNHLYFYWYRQILGQKVEFLVSFYNNEISEKSEIFDDQFSVERPDGSNFTLKIRSTKLEDSAMYFCASSGLAGSSYNSPLHFGNGTRLTVT.